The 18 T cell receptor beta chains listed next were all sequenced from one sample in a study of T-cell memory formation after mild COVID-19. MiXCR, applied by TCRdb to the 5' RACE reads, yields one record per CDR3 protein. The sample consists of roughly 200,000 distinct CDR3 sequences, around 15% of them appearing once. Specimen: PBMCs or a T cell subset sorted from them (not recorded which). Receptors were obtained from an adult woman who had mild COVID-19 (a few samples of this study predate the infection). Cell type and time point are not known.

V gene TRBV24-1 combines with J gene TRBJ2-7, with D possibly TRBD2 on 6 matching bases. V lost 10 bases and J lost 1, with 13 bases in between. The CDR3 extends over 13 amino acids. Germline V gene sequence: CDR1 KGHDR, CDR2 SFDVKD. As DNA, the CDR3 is TGTGCCACTGGGACCGGGACTTCCTACGAGCAGTACTTC. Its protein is CATGTGTSYEQYF.

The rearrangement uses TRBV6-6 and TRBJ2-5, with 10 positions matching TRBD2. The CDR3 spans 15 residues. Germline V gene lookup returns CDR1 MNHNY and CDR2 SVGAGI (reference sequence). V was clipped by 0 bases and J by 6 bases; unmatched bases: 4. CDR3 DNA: TGTGCCAGCAGTTACTCGGGTAGCGGGGGGCAGACCCAGTACTTC. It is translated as CASSYSGSGGQTQYF.

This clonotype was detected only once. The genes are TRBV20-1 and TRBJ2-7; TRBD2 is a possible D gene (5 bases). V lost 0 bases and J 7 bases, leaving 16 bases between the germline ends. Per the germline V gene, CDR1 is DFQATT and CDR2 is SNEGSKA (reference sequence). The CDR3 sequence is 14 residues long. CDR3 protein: CSARDPRAPGEQYF. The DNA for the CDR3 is TGCAGTGCTAGAGACCCCCGAGCCCCGGGGGAGCAGTACTTC.

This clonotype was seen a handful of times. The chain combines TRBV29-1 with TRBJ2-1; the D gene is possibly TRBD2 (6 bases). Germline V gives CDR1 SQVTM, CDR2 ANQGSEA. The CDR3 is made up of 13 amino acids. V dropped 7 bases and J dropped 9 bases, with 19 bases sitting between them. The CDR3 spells CSGYGSPLAEQFF. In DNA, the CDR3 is TGCAGCGGATACGGGAGTCCCTTAGCTGAGCAGTTCTTC.

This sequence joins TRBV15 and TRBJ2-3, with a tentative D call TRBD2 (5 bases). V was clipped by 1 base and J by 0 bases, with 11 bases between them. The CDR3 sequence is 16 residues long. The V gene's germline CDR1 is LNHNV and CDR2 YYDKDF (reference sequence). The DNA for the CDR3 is TGTGCCACCAGCAGAGGGGCGGGCCTTAGCACAGATACGCAGTATTTT. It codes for CATSRGAGLSTDTQYF.

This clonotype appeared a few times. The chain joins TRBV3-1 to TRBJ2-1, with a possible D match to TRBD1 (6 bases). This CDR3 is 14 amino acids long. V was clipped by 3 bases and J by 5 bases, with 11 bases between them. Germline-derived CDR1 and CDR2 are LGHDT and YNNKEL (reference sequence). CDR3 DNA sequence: TGTGCCAGCAGCCACACAGGGATAAACAATGAGCAGTTCTTC. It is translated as CASSHTGINNEQFF.

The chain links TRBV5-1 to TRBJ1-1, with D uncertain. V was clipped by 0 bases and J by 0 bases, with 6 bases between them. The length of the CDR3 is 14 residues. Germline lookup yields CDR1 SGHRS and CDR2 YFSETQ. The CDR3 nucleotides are TGCGCCAGCAGCTTGGTACAGATGAACACTGAAGCTTTCTTT. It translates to CASSLVQMNTEAFF.

CDR3 sequence: CASSLGATYNSPLHF. The CDR3 DNA sequence: TGTGCCAGCAGCTTAGGGGCTACCTATAATTCACCCCTCCACTTT. The rearrangement joins TRBV11-2 to TRBJ1-6; D ambiguous. Trimming took 1 base from V and 2 from J, leaving 6 bases between them. The CDR3 is 15 residues long. Germline V gives CDR1 SGHAT, CDR2 FQNNGV.

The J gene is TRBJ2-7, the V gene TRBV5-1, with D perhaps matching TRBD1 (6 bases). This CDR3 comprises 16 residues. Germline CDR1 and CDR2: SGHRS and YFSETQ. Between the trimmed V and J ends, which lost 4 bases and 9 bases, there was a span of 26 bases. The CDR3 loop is CASSKESGTHITRQYF. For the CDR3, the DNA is TGCGCCAGCAGCAAGGAGTCGGGGACACATATTACGAGGCAGTACTTC.

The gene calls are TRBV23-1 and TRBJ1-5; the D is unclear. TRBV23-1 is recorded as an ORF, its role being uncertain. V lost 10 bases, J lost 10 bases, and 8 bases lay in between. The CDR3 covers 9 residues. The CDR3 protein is CATYSPQHF. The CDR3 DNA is TGCGCCACCTACAGCCCCCAGCATTTT.

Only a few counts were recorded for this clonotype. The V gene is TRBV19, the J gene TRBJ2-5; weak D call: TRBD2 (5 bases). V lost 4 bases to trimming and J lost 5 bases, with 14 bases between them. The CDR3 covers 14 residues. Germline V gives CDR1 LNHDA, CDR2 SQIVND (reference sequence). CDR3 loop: CASSSQRSAETQYF. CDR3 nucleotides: TGTGCCAGTAGTAGCCAGCGGAGCGCGGAGACCCAGTACTTC.

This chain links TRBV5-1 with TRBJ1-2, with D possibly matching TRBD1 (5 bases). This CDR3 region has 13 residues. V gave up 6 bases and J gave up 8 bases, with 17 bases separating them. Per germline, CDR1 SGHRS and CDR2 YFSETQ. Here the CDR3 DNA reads TGCGCCAGCACATCTGGGGGGGTCGGCGGCTACACCTTC. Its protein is CASTSGGVGGYTF.

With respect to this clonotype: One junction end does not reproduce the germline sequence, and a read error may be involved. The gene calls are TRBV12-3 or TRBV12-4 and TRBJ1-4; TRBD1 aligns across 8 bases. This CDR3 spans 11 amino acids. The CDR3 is CASSFSGQAIF. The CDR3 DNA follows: TGTGCCAGCAGTTTCTCGGGACAGGCGATTTTT.

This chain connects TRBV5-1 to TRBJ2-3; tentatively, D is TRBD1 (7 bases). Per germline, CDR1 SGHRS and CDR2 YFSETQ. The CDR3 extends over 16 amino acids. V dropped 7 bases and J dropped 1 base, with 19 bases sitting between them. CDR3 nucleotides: TGCGCCAGCGCCAGGGGGGAGAAACCCGGCACAGATACGCAGTATTTT. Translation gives CASARGEKPGTDTQYF.

The DNA of the CDR3 is TGCGCCAGCAGCTTGGGGGACGGTAGCTCTGGAAACACCATATATTTT. The encoded protein is CASSLGDGSSGNTIYF. The chain is built from TRBV5-1 and TRBJ1-3; a weak D match, TRBD1 (5 bases). Trimming removed 0 bases at V and 0 bases at J, with 10 bases between. Germline values: CDR1 SGHRS, CDR2 YFSETQ. The CDR3 loop spans 16 amino acids.

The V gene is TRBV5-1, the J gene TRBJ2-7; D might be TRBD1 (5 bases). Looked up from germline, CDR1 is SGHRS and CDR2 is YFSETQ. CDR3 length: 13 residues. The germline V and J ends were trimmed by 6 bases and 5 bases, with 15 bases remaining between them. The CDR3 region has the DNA TGCGCCAGCACTGAACCAGGGAAGGACGAGCAGTACTTC. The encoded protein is CASTEPGKDEQYF.

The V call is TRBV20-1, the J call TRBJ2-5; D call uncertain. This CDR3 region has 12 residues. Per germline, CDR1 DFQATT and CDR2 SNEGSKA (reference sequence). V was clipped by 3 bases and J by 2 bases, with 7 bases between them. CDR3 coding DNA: TGCAGTGCTAGGGTGATGCAAGAGACCCAGTACTTC. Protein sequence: CSARVMQETQYF.

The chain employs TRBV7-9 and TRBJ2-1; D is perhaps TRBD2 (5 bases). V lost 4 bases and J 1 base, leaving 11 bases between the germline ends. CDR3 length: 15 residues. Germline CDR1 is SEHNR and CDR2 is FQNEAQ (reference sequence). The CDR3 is CASSSGKLSYNEQFF. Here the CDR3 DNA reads TGTGCCAGCAGCTCCGGGAAGTTGTCCTACAATGAGCAGTTCTTC.